A single sample gave rise to the 22 T cell receptor beta chains below, sequenced in a study of monozygotic twins with inflammatory bowel disease (dated by TCRdb to the late 2010s). The library was generated by 5' RACE. This sample was sequenced with an Illumina HiSeq 2500. TCRdb reprocessed the raw reads; every CDR3 protein sequence is a single record, and DNA is not supplied. The data table for this sample lists just over 300,000 distinct CDR3 sequences. 5.5% to 6.5% of the sample belongs to the ten largest clones. Material for sequencing was blood. All receptors come from a human donor with ulcerative colitis or Crohn's disease, or a healthy co-twin of an affected twin (not recorded which).

This chain links TRBV3-1 with TRBJ2-5. The germline gives CDR1 LGHDT, CDR2 YNNKEL (reference sequence). This CDR3 has 13 amino acids. The CDR3 loop reads CASSQGYRETQYF.

The chain couples TRBV5-1 to TRBJ2-2; the D call of TRBD1 rests on TCRdb alone, since no DNA is present to check it. Germline CDR1 SGHRS, CDR2 YFSETQ. The CDR3 contains 15 residues. The CDR3 loop is CASSYDRGTTGELFF.

The chain combines TRBV18 with TRBJ1-2. Germline CDR1 and CDR2: KGHSH and LQKENI. The CDR3 runs 14 residues. CDR3 loop: CASSPRGDDYGYTF.

The chain combines TRBV30 with TRBJ2-1; TCRdb returns TRBD2, unconfirmable since there is no DNA. This CDR3 is built from 15 residues. The V gene's germline CDR1 is GTSNPN and CDR2 SVGIG (reference sequence). The CDR3 reads CAWSRKRGRDNEQFF.

The V and J genes are TRBV5-4 and TRBJ2-5. In germline, CDR1 is SGHNT, CDR2 YYREEE (reference sequence). The CDR3 loop spans 17 amino acids. CDR3 sequence reads: CASSLVVVHGVQETQYF.

The V gene is TRBV20-1, the J gene TRBJ2-7; no DNA is available, so the TRBD1 call from TCRdb remains unchecked. The CDR3 covers 14 residues. CDR1 is DFQATT, CDR2 SNEGSKA, per germline (reference sequence). The chain's CDR3 is CSARRRGTSYEQYF.

The rearrangement joins TRBV5-1 to TRBJ2-1; the D gene TCRdb calls, TRBD2, cannot be checked with no DNA. This CDR3 comprises 15 residues. Germline V CDR1 and CDR2: SGHRS, YFSETQ. CDR3 loop: CASSLRQRGGTEQFF.

The rearrangement uses TRBV18 and TRBJ2-7. Germline lookup yields CDR1 KGHSH and CDR2 LQKENI. The CDR3 loop spans 13 amino acids. The CDR3 reads CASTPLQDYEQYF.

This chain links TRBV12-3 or TRBV12-4 with TRBJ1-6; TCRdb calls TRBD1, which cannot be checked without DNA. This CDR3 has 14 residues. The CDR3 loop is CATLLGARNSPLHF.

The V call is TRBV28, the J call TRBJ2-5. CDR3 length: 12 residues. Germline-derived CDR1 and CDR2 are MDHEN and SYDVKM. The chain's CDR3 is CASSFGQETQYF.

The chain links TRBV20-1 to TRBJ2-2; TCRdb picks TRBD1, but there is no DNA to check that call. The CDR3 length is 15 residues. Germline V gene data show CDR1 as DFQATT and CDR2 as SNEGSKA (reference sequence). The CDR3 sequence is CSARAGTGYSGELFF.

V and J are TRBV28 and TRBJ2-6; TCRdb designates TRBD2, a call that cannot be tested without DNA. Germline V gene data show CDR1 as MDHEN and CDR2 as SYDVKM. CDR3 length: 16 residues. The CDR3 here is CASGGGGFAGANVLTF.

V is TRBV9 and J is TRBJ2-1. The CDR3 runs to 15 residues. Germline V lookup: CDR1 SGDLS, CDR2 YYNGEE. CDR3 residues: CASSVGSTRWNEQFF.

This sequence joins TRBV4-3 and TRBJ2-3; the D call of TRBD2 rests on TCRdb alone, since no DNA is present to check it. This CDR3 is built from 18 residues. CDR1 is LGHNA and CDR2 is YSLEER in the germline V gene. This chain's CDR3 is CASSKSPTSGGATDTQYF.

The chain employs TRBV28 and TRBJ2-7; TCRdb's D gene call, TRBD2, goes unchecked for lack of DNA. CDR3 size: 13 residues. Germline V gene data show CDR1 as MDHEN and CDR2 as SYDVKM. The CDR3 loop reads CASSFERVVEQYF.

This chain joins TRBV13 and TRBJ2-5; TCRdb reports TRBD2, a call that lacks DNA to check it against. Looked up from germline, CDR1 is PRHDT and CDR2 is FYEKMQ (reference sequence). There are 14 residues in the CDR3. CDR3 loop: CASSETSKQETQYF.

This chain connects TRBV3-1 to TRBJ2-2. Germline CDR1 and CDR2: LGHDT and YNNKEL (reference sequence). This CDR3 comprises 13 residues. The chain's CDR3 is CASSHSYTGELFF.

The chain is built from TRBV29-1 and TRBJ2-5; the TCRdb call, TRBD1, lacks DNA for checking. This CDR3 is built from 13 residues. Germline CDR1 reads SQVTM; CDR2 reads ANQGSEA. The CDR3 reads CSVVGQLQETQYF.

V is TRBV5-5 and J is TRBJ1-1; TCRdb's D call of TRBD1 is untestable without DNA. CDR3 length equals 15 residues. The germline V gene has CDR1 SGHKS and CDR2 YYEKEE (reference sequence). The CDR3 reads CASSPDSGVNTEAFF.

The CDR3 is CSVVGGGSYEQYF. The chain has TRBV29-1 and TRBJ2-7. The CDR3 extends over 13 amino acids. The germline V gene encodes CDR1 SQVTM and CDR2 ANQGSEA.

The chain links TRBV5-1 to TRBJ2-7; TCRdb proposes TRBD1, but this gene call is untestable without DNA. Germline values: CDR1 SGHRS, CDR2 YFSETQ. The CDR3 covers 14 residues. The CDR3 sequence: CASSPPGTHYEQYF.

The chain uses TRBV20-1 and TRBJ2-7. This CDR3 is 13 amino acids long. In germline, CDR1 is DFQATT, CDR2 SNEGSKA (reference sequence). CDR3 amino acids: CSARDSISYEQYF.